This passage covers 13 T cell receptor beta chains from one sample sequenced in a study of blood T cell repertoires in COVID-19. TCRdb keeps only in-frame clones here, not all; method: immunoSEQ multiplex PCR. The data show approximately 300,000 clones, around 90% seen once. The sample comprised PBMCs or T cells enriched from blood (not recorded which). The receptors stem from a woman younger than 45 who had recovered from COVID-19.

The chain couples TRBV5-1 to TRBJ2-2; 12 bases are a match to TRBD2. Germline assignment: CDR1 SGHRS and CDR2 YFSETQ. J was trimmed by 1 base and V by 3 bases; bases with no gene match: 7. CDR3 length: 18 amino acids. CDR3 loop: CASSSRTSGGMNTGELFF. For the CDR3, the DNA is TGCGCCAGCAGCTCCCGAACTAGCGGGGGGATGAACACCGGGGAGCTGTTTTTT.

The genes are TRBV27 and TRBJ1-4; TRBD1 is a possible D gene (6 bases). The CDR3 has 12 residues. Germline V gives CDR1 MNHEY, CDR2 SMNVEV (reference sequence). Trimming removed 8 bases at V and 8 bases at J, with 12 bases between. The CDR3 region is CASGRGREKLFF. Written as DNA, the CDR3 is TGTGCCAGCGGGCGGGGGCGAGAAAAACTGTTTTTT.

This chain joins TRBV7-9 and TRBJ2-7; no clear D. The V end lost 5 bases, the J end lost 6 bases, and 14 bases lay between the germline ends. CDR3 length: 13 amino acids. Germline CDR1 SEHNR, CDR2 FQNEAQ (reference sequence). In DNA form, the CDR3 reads TGTGCCAGCAGCCCCCAAGTCCCCGGCGAGCAGTACTTC. Protein product: CASSPQVPGEQYF.

This rearrangement joins TRBV4-1 to TRBJ2-1, with 16 bases identical to TRBD2. Germline V lookup: CDR1 MGHRA, CDR2 YSYEKL. The CDR3 consists of 19 residues. The V gene end was trimmed by 7 bases and the J gene end by 2 bases; junction bases not matched to a gene: 11. CDR3 DNA sequence: TGCGCCAGCACCCGGGGACTAGCGGGGGGGAAATCCCCCTACAATGAGCAGTTCTTC. This encodes CASTRGLAGGKSPYNEQFF.

J is TRBJ1-2 and V is TRBV30, with 7 positions matching TRBD1. There are 12 residues in the CDR3. Trimming at V came to 7 bases and at J to 4 bases, leaving 6 bases not matched to a gene. The V gene's germline CDR1 is GTSNPN and CDR2 SVGIG (reference sequence). The CDR3 loop reads CAYSGTAYGYTF. CDR3 nucleotide sequence: TGTGCCTATTCCGGGACAGCCTATGGCTACACCTTC.

The chain is built from TRBV4-2 and TRBJ2-3; TRBD2 aligns across 8 bases. The V gene's germline CDR1 is LGHNA and CDR2 YNFKEQ. Trimming took 1 base from V and 1 from J; bases not matched to a gene: 7. The CDR3 runs to 17 residues. The CDR3 DNA reads as TGTGCCAGCAGCCAAGTAAGCGGGGGTATACGCACAGATACGCAGTATTTT. It specifies CASSQVSGGIRTDTQYF.

This clone appeared a few times. V gene TRBV7-2 combines with J gene TRBJ2-7; TRBD1 is a possible D gene (7 bases). This CDR3 has 14 residues. Trimming took 5 bases from V and 3 from J, leaving 14 bases between them. From germline, CDR1 is SGHTA and CDR2 FQGNSA. The CDR3 bases are TGTGCCAGCAGCAGGCGGGACAGTAGCTACGAGCAGTACTTC. This translates into CASSRRDSSYEQYF.

About this clone itself: At the DNA level, this CDR3 is encoded by other sequences in the same sample as well. The chain couples TRBV3-1 (or the pseudogene TRBV3-2) to TRBJ1-2; D ambiguous. The CDR3 spans 14 residues. From germline, CDR1 is LGHDT and CDR2 YNNKEL (reference sequence). Between the trimmed V and J ends, which lost 1 base and 2 bases, there was a span of 8 bases. CDR3 sequence: CASSQVGGNYGYTF. The CDR3 nucleotides read TGTGCCAGCAGCCAAGTGGGAGGCAACTATGGCTACACCTTC.

The V call is TRBV10-1, the J call TRBJ2-2, with 8 bases aligning to TRBD2. V was pared by 4 bases and J by 1 base, with 2 bases of the junction left unmatched. CDR1 WNHNN and CDR2 SYGVQD come from the germline V gene (reference sequence). This CDR3 contains 15 residues. CDR3 sequence: CASSAGGRNTGELFF. CDR3 coding DNA: TGCGCCAGCAGTGCGGGGGGGAGGAACACCGGGGAGCTGTTTTTT.

The chain joins TRBV4-3 to TRBJ2-7; 13 nucleotides agree with TRBD2. Per germline, CDR1 LGHNA and CDR2 YSLEER. The CDR3 runs to 15 residues. The V and J ends lost 3 bases and 5 bases, in that order; junction bases with no gene match: 4. The CDR3 loop is CASSQTSGGPHEQYF. CDR3 DNA sequence: TGCGCCAGCAGCCAGACTAGCGGGGGGCCCCACGAGCAGTACTTC.

The gene calls are TRBV3-1 (or the pseudogene TRBV3-2) and TRBJ1-6; D might be TRBD1 (6 bases). The V end lost 6 bases, the J end lost 10 bases, and 16 bases lay between the germline ends. The CDR3 is made up of 14 amino acids. Per germline, CDR1 LGHDT and CDR2 YNNKEL (reference sequence). CDR3: CASRPTGLGSPLHF. CDR3 nucleotides: TGTGCCAGCAGACCGACAGGTCTAGGGTCACCCCTCCACTTT.

The chain couples TRBV5-8 to TRBJ1-5; 10 nucleotides line up with TRBD1. This CDR3 region has 16 residues. V shed 4 bases, J shed 4 bases, and the junction held 8 bases outside the gene matches. In germline, CDR1 is SGHTS, CDR2 YDEGEE. The CDR3 here is CASSAPGQGINQPQHF. The CDR3 DNA sequence: TGTGCCAGCAGCGCCCCGGGACAGGGGATTAATCAGCCCCAGCATTTT.

This chain uses TRBV7-2 with TRBJ2-5; 9 positions agree with TRBD2. Trimming removed 5 bases from V and 2 bases from J; junction bases left unmatched: 6. This CDR3 is built from 15 residues. Germline CDR1 and CDR2: SGHTA and FQGNSA. CDR3 DNA sequence: TGTGCCAGCAGCCCCTGGACTAGCGCACAAGAGACCCAGTACTTC. This encodes CASSPWTSAQETQYF.